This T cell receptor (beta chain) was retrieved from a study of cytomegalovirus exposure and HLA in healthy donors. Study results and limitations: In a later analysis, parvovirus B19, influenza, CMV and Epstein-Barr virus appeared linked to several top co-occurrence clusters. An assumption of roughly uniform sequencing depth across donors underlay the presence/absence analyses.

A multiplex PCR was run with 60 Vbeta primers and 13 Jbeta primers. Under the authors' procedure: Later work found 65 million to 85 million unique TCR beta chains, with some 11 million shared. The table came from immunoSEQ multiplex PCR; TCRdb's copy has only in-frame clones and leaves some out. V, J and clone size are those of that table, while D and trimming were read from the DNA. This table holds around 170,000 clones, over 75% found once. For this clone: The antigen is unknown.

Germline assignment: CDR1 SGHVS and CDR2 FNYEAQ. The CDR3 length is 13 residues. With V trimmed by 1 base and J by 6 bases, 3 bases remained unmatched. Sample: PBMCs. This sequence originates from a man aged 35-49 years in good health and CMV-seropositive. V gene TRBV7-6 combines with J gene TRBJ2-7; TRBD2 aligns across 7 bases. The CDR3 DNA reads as TGTGCCAGCAGCTTAGGCGGGGGTGGCGAGCAGTACTTC. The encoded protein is CASSLGGGGEQYF.